Below are 22 T cell receptor beta chains sequenced from a single sample in a study of blood T cell repertoires in COVID-19 (TCRdb year 2020). The library was obtained by the immunoSEQ multiplex PCR assay. TCRdb retrieved this table from immuneACCESS and kept in-frame rearrangements only. Not all clones are present; in checked studies, unresolved V genes account for under half, and no reason is known for the remainder. The sample yields some 510,000 clones; over 75% were counted once. The ten most abundant clones make up over 1.5% of the sample. Sequenced sample: PBMCs or T cells enriched from blood (not recorded which). Receptor source: a woman in her forties who had recovered from COVID-19.

This clone showed up just a few times. The CDR3 protein is CASSPRQPNTEAFF. CDR3 nucleotides: TGTGCCAGCAGTCCGAGGCAGCCGAACACTGAAGCTTTCTTT. The chain links TRBV27 to TRBJ1-1, with unresolved D. The CDR3 loop spans 14 amino acids. CDR1 and CDR2 from the germline V gene are MNHEY and SMNVEV (reference sequence). V lost 5 bases, J lost 1 base, and 11 bases lay in between.

The V call is TRBV18, the J call TRBJ2-5; TRBD2 matches at 12 bases. Germline V gives CDR1 KGHSH, CDR2 LQKENI. This CDR3 has 16 residues. V was pared by 4 bases and J by 4 bases, with 7 bases of the junction left unmatched. As DNA, the CDR3 is TGTGCCAGCTCACGACGACTAGCGGGAGTAGCAGAGACCCAGTACTTC. Protein sequence: CASSRRLAGVAETQYF.

V and J are TRBV11-2 and TRBJ2-7; perhaps TRBD1 as D (6 bases). V lost 5 bases and J lost 0, with 11 bases in between. The germline gives CDR1 SGHAT, CDR2 FQNNGV. This CDR3 spans 14 amino acids. The CDR3 loop is CASSPGATSYEQYF. Written as DNA, the CDR3 is TGTGCCAGCAGCCCAGGGGCCACCTCCTACGAGCAGTACTTC.

In this sample, this clone turned up once. This chain links TRBV5-6 with TRBJ2-7; the match to TRBD1 covers 7 bases. The CDR3 totals 15 residues. Germline V CDR1 and CDR2: SGHDT, YYEEEE. The J segment lost 3 bases and the V segment lost 4 bases, leaving 10 bases of the junction unmatched. The CDR3 spells CASSRTGNLNYEQYF. In DNA, the CDR3 is TGTGCCAGCAGCCGGACAGGAAATTTAAACTACGAGCAGTACTTC.

As to this clone: The same CDR3 arises from other DNA sequences in this sample as well. The chain recombines TRBV29-1 with TRBJ1-1; D unresolved. Looked up from germline, CDR1 is SQVTM and CDR2 is ANQGSEA. The CDR3 contains 12 residues. Trimming left V 4 bases short and J 4 bases short, with 10 bases between. The DNA for the CDR3 is TGCAGCGTTGGACGTGGGAGCACTGAAGCTTTCTTT. The encoded protein is CSVGRGSTEAFF.

CDR3 coding DNA: TGTGCCACCCTCCTCCTAGCGGGAATGAACAATGAGCAGTTCTTC. It is translated as CATLLLAGMNNEQFF. The genes are TRBV7-8 and TRBJ2-1; 9 bases agree with TRBD2. Germline CDR1 reads SGHVS; CDR2 reads FQNEAQ. With 10 bases clipped from V and 5 bases from J, the junction kept 12 bases outside the gene matches. CDR3 length: 15 residues. The whole variable domain, filled in from reference TRBV7-8 and TRBJ2-1, reads GAGVSQSPRYKVAKRGQDVALRCDPISGHVSLFWYQQALGQGPEFLTYFQNEAQLDKSGLPSDRFFAERPEGSVSTLKIQRTQQEDSAVYLCATLLLAGMNNEQFFGPGTRLTVL.

J is TRBJ1-1 and V is TRBV7-2; D unclear. The V and J ends lost 5 bases and 1 base respectively, with 11 bases between them. Germline values: CDR1 SGHTA, CDR2 FQGNSA. This CDR3 region has 14 residues. The CDR3 loop reads CASSPSPSNTEAFF. For the CDR3, the DNA is TGTGCCAGCAGCCCCTCCCCTTCGAACACTGAAGCTTTCTTT.

J is TRBJ2-3 and V is TRBV5-1; 9 bases are a match to TRBD2. Germline V CDR1 and CDR2: SGHRS, YFSETQ. Trimming at V came to 6 bases and at J to 4 bases, leaving 3 bases not matched to a gene. The CDR3 runs 13 residues. The CDR3 DNA reads TGCGCCAGCACTAGCGGGACACCAGATACGCAGTATTTT. This translates into CASTSGTPDTQYF.

The chain is built from TRBV4-3 and TRBJ2-7, with 12 bases matching TRBD2. The CDR3 sequence is 16 residues long. The J segment lost 0 bases and the V segment lost 1 base, leaving 1 base of the junction unmatched. Germline V gives CDR1 LGHNA, CDR2 YSLEER. CDR3 in amino acids: CASSQVLAGGSYEQYF. CDR3 DNA sequence: TGCGCCAGCAGCCAAGTACTAGCGGGGGGCTCCTACGAGCAGTACTTC.

The chain links TRBV23-1 to TRBJ2-3, with 11 bases lining up with TRBD2. TRBV23-1 is an ORF, with its function uncertain. After removal of 6 bases from V and 0 bases from J, the junction contained 11 bases not matched to a gene. The CDR3 is 18 amino acids. CDR3: CASRRTSGPTSSTDTQYF. The CDR3 DNA reads TGCGCCAGCAGACGGACTAGCGGGCCCACTTCTAGCACAGATACGCAGTATTTT.

V usage is TRBV20-1 and J usage is TRBJ2-1; D call uncertain. This CDR3 has 11 residues. Trimming pared 4 bases from V and 6 bases from J, leaving 7 bases between. Germline CDR1 DFQATT, CDR2 SNEGSKA (reference sequence). The CDR3, as DNA: TGCAGTGCTATTCACGGCAATGAGCAGTTCTTC. Its translation: CSAIHGNEQFF.

This clone was seen a few times. For the CDR3, the DNA is TGCGCCAGCAGCTTGGATGTTATGGGGGGTGGCTATGGCTACACCTTC. The encoded protein is CASSLDVMGGGYGYTF. This chain joins TRBV5-1 and TRBJ1-2; D perhaps matches TRBD1 (5 bases). CDR1 and CDR2 (germline): SGHRS, YFSETQ. Trimming removed 0 bases from V and 4 bases from J, with 16 bases in between. The CDR3 runs to 16 residues.

The chain is built from TRBV30 and TRBJ2-7, with 9 bases fitting TRBD2. The CDR3 totals 15 residues. Germline CDR1 GTSNPN, CDR2 SVGIG (reference sequence). J lost 4 bases, V lost 2 bases, and 9 bases had no gene match. The CDR3 coding sequence is TGTGCCTGGAGTTCCGGGCTAGCGGGGTTGTACGAGCAGTACTTC. Residues: CAWSSGLAGLYEQYF.

The rearrangement joins TRBV10-3 to TRBJ1-5, with a weak D call TRBD1 (5 bases). The CDR3 is 14 residues long. V was cut by 3 bases and J by 7 bases, with 13 bases left in between. From germline, CDR1 is ENHRY and CDR2 SYGVKD. The CDR3 reads CAISEGWAGQPQHF. The CDR3 DNA is TGTGCCATCAGTGAAGGGTGGGCAGGGCAGCCCCAGCATTTT.

The chain employs TRBV9 and TRBJ2-3, with 9 bases that match TRBD1. The V gene end was trimmed by 0 bases and the J gene end by 4 bases; junction bases not matched to a gene: 6. Germline V gene data show CDR1 as SGDLS and CDR2 as YYNGEE. The CDR3 covers 16 residues. Here the CDR3 reads CASSVGQGGVADTQYF. The DNA for the CDR3 is TGTGCCAGCAGCGTAGGACAGGGGGGGGTCGCAGATACGCAGTATTTT.

This clone was picked up a small number of times. The CDR3 spells CASSLQTQGITEAFF. DNA for the CDR3: TGCGCCAGCAGCCTCCAAACGCAGGGGATCACTGAAGCTTTCTTT. This sequence joins TRBV4-3 and TRBJ1-1, with D perhaps matching TRBD1 (6 bases). The CDR3 runs 15 residues. Germline V CDR1 and CDR2: LGHNA, YSLEER. Deletions cut 4 bases from V and 4 bases from J, with 16 bases between.

The chain couples TRBV5-4 to TRBJ2-5; 11 bases match TRBD2. Unmatched junction bases numbered 2, after V lost 0 bases and J lost 1 base. The CDR3 runs 16 residues. The germline gives CDR1 SGHNT, CDR2 YYREEE (reference sequence). The CDR3 nucleotides are TGTGCCAGCAGCTTGGGGACTAGCGGGTTCCAAGAGACCCAGTACTTC. Translated: CASSLGTSGFQETQYF. Complete variable domain (other parts from reference TRBV5-4 and TRBJ2-5): ETGVTQSPTHLIKTRGQQVTLRCSSQSGHNTVSWYQQALGQGPQFIFQYYREEENGRGNFPPRFSGLQFPNYSSELNVNALELDDSALYLCASSLGTSGFQETQYFGPGTRLLVL.

The gene calls are TRBV18 and TRBJ2-3, with D possibly being TRBD2 (6 bases). Germline V gene data show CDR1 as KGHSH and CDR2 as LQKENI. The CDR3 is 14 amino acids. V was clipped by 1 base and J by 5 bases, with 10 bases between them. The CDR3 DNA sequence: TGTGCCAGCTCACCACAGACTAGTCGAGATACGCAGTATTTT. This codes for CASSPQTSRDTQYF. The full variable domain, in which reference TRBV18 and TRBJ2-3 provide the parts outside the CDR3, is NAGVMQNPRHLVRRRGQEARLRCSPMKGHSHVYWYRQLPEEGLKFMVYLQKENIIDESGMPKERFSAEFPKEGPSILRIQQVVRGDSAAYFCASSPQTSRDTQYFGPGTRLTVL.

The chain joins TRBV4-3 to TRBJ2-5; TRBD1 might be the D (5 bases). Germline CDR1 and CDR2: LGHNA and YSLEER. Deletions cut 0 bases from V and 4 bases from J, with 12 bases between. The CDR3 is made up of 15 amino acids. CDR3 bases: TGCGCCAGCAGCCAAGATGGAGCAAGGGGAGAGACCCAGTACTTC. Encoded protein: CASSQDGARGETQYF.

This chain uses TRBV10-3 with TRBJ2-7; 9 bases agree with TRBD2. J lost 4 bases, V lost 3 bases, and 4 bases had no gene match. CDR1 is ENHRY, CDR2 SYGVKD, per germline. The CDR3 consists of 14 residues. For the CDR3, the DNA is TGTGCCATCAGTGACCAGCGGGAGGATTACGAGCAGTACTTC. Encoded protein: CAISDQREDYEQYF.

Only a few counts were recorded for this clone. V is TRBV19 and J is TRBJ1-5, with TRBD1 identical over 9 bases. Germline CDR1 reads LNHDA; CDR2 reads SQIVND (reference sequence). V shed 4 bases and J 4 bases; nucleotides not matched to a gene: 5. CDR3 length equals 15 residues. CDR3 residues: CASSRGTGTNQPQHF. The CDR3 DNA reads as TGTGCCAGTAGTAGGGGGACAGGGACGAATCAGCCCCAGCATTTT.

The J gene is TRBJ2-1, the V gene TRBV27, with D perhaps matching TRBD2 (6 bases). V lost 7 bases and J 9 bases, leaving 19 bases between the germline ends. The CDR3 length is 14 residues. From germline, CDR1 is MNHEY and CDR2 SMNVEV (reference sequence). The CDR3 sequence: CASTELSPRGEQFF. The CDR3 coding sequence is TGTGCCAGCACCGAATTATCCCCGCGGGGTGAGCAGTTCTTC.